This TCR beta chain was found in a study of T-cell reconstitution after alpha-beta-depleted transplantation in children. Findings and caveats of the study: After transplant, at about two months, alpha-beta T cells were reportedly derived from several hundred expanded graft clones. Where some patients showed high TCRbeta diversity at day 60, it came from recipient T cells and thymic progenitors that had survived. A year had passed since transplant, and T-cell counts and diversity by then came mostly from newly produced T cells.

Preparation of the TCRbeta library used unique molecular identifiers. TCRdb itself ran the PCR reads through MiXCR, one entry per CDR3 protein. The sample lists about 240,000 distinct CDR3 sequences, under 30% occurring once. This clonotype was seen more than once but under ten times. Its specificity is not known. The junction and the germline gene differ at one end; a read error may be behind it. The CDR3 consists of 13 residues. Germline V gene lookup returns CDR1 MGHDK and CDR2 SYGVNS. Sequences were derived from PBMCs, sampled before TCRalphabeta/CD19-depleted stem cell transplant. The gene calls are TRBV25-1 and TRBJ1-1, with D unresolved. This TCR was recovered from a girl aged 2-15 years with Fanconi anemia, due to receive a stem cell transplant. In DNA, the CDR3 is TGTGCCAGCAGTAAATACTCGAACACTGAAGCTTTCTTT. Its protein is CASSKYSNTEAFF.